This TCR beta chain was identified during a study of T cell repertoires in cytomegalovirus infection. Study as a whole: Public TCR beta signatures indicated both CMV infection and matching HLA type. Study-level findings and limits: Frequencies of public TCR beta families were cumulated, and this identified carriers of CMV plus the relevant HLA. The ex vivo response showed dominance by HLA-C-restricted CMV-specific TCR beta clonotypes.

Via MiXCR, TCRdb re-called the reads, giving one row per CDR3 protein. The table has more than 85,000 distinct CDR3 sequences, 16% seen once. Concerning this clonotype: The antigen is not known.

In germline, CDR1 is DFQATT, CDR2 SNEGSKA (reference sequence). This CDR3 region has 14 residues. The V end lost 6 bases, the J end lost 1 base, and 15 bases lay between the germline ends. The genes are TRBV20-1 and TRBJ2-5; D is perhaps TRBD1 or TRBD2 (5 bases each). The source of this sequence is a human donor in good health (CMV status not recorded). Some clones in this sample may be carry-over from other donors' samples. The sample taken for sequencing was PBMCs. The CDR3 DNA sequence: TGCAGTGCCCAACCGGGGCACTCCCAAGAGACCCAGTACTTC. This translates into CSAQPGHSQETQYF.